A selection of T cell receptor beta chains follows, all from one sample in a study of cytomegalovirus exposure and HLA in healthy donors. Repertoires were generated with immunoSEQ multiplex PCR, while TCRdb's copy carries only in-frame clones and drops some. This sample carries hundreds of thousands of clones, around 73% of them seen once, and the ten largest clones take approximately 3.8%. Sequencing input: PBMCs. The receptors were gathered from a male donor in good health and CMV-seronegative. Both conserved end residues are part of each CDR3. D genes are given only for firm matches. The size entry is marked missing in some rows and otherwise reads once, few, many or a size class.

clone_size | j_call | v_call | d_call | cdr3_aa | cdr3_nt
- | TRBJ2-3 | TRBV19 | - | CASKVAPYSTDTQYF | TGTGCCAGTAAGGTAGCGCCTTATAGCACAGATACGCAGTATTTT
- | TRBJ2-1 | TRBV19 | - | CASSVLRTRSYNEQFF | TGTGCCAGTAGTGTGCTCCGGACAAGATCCTACAATGAGCAGTTCTTC
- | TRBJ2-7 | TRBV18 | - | CASSPVNAAAVYEQYF | TGTGCCAGCTCACCGGTGAACGCGGCTGCGGTCTACGAGCAGTACTTC
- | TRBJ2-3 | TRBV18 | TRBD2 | CASSPLSREAGDTQYF | TGTGCCAGCTCACCACTGTCGCGGGAGGCGGGAGATACGCAGTATTTT
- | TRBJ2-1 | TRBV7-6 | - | CASSPPGLLRYNEQFF | TGTGCCAGCAGCCCGCCTGGCCTCCTCCGCTACAATGAGCAGTTCTTC
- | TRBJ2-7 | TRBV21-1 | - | CASSKDPASGIDEQYF | TGTGCCAGCAGCAAAGATCCGGCTAGCGGGATAGACGAGCAGTACTTC
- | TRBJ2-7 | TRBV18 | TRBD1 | CASSPPDRSYEQYF | TGTGCCAGCTCACCCCCGGACAGGTCCTACGAGCAGTACTTC
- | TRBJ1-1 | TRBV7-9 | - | CASSLASGEAFF | TGTGCCAGCAGCTTAGCCTCGGGGGAGGCTTTCTTT
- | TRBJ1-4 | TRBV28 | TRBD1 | CASSEGQGGLAEKLFF | TGTGCCAGCAGCGAAGGACAGGGGGGTTTAGCCGAAAAACTGTTTTTT
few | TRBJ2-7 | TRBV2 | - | CASSFNYEQYF | TGTGCCAGCAGCTTTAACTACGAGCAGTACTTC
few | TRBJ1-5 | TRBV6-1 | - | CASSPNSGQPQHF | TGTGCCAGCTCTCCCAATTCGGGTCAGCCCCAGCATTTT
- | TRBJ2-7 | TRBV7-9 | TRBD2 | CASSPGTSGRYDEQYF | TGTGCCAGCAGCCCCGGGACTAGCGGGAGATACGACGAGCAGTACTTC
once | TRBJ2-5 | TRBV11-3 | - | CASSFGEGGGETQYF | TGTGCCAGCAGCTTCGGAGAGGGAGGTGGGGAGACCCAGTACTTC
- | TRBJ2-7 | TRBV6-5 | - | CASSYPHSYEQYF | TGTGCCAGCAGTTATCCACACTCCTACGAGCAGTACTTC
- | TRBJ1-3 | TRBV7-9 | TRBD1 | CSSSSPTGSARGNTIYF | TGTTCCAGCAGCTCCCCGACAGGGTCCGCGCGCGGAAACACCATATATTTT
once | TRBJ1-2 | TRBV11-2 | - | CASSPFGEGYTF | TGTGCCAGCAGCCCCTTCGGAGAGGGCTACACCTTC
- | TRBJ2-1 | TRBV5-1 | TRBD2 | CASSYIAGGVNEQFF | TGCGCCAGCAGCTATATAGCGGGAGGGGTTAATGAGCAGTTCTTC